This TCR beta chain is drawn from a study of T cells in Graves' hyperthyroidism and ophthalmopathy. The CDR3 regions of TCR beta were amplified from RNA transcripts. The HTBI primer set served for first-round RT-PCR of the TCR CDR3. TCRdb re-derived calls from the multiplex PCR reads in MiXCR, one entry per CDR3 protein. The sample includes about 530,000 distinct CDR3 sequences, roughly 18% of them seen just once. CDR1 and CDR2 (germline): LNHDA, SQIVND (reference sequence). The CDR3 has 13 amino acids. V was clipped by 8 bases and J by 0 bases, with 10 bases between them. The chain has TRBV19 and TRBJ1-1, with D possibly being TRBD1 (5 bases). The sequenced sample consisted of blood. The sequence was obtained from a woman under 30 with Graves' ophthalmopathy. The CDR3 here is CASAGFMNTEAFF. The CDR3 bases are TGTGCCAGTGCAGGGTTTATGAACACTGAAGCTTTCTTT.